The 23 T cell receptor beta chains below all came from one sample that was sequenced in a study of OX40 agonist ivuxolimab in advanced cancers. The data were produced by immunoSEQ multiplex PCR, yet TCRdb's version contains in-frame clones alone and is incomplete. The sample lists about 86,000 clones, roughly nine tenths seen once, with around 0.19% in the top ten. The sample consisted of CD4+ or CD8+ T cells sorted from blood, taken in a trial of the OX40 agonist ivuxolimab. These TCRs come from an adult with an advanced solid tumor such as melanoma, head and neck, liver or kidney cancer.

The chain has TRBV12-5 and TRBJ2-2; 12 bases are a match to TRBD2. The CDR3 spans 16 residues. J lost 5 bases, V lost 2 bases, and 3 bases had no gene match. Germline V gives CDR1 LGHNT, CDR2 FRNRAP. The DNA for the CDR3 is TGTGCTAGTGGTTTGTCTAGCGGGAGGGGTACCGGGGAGCTGTTTTTT. It encodes CASGLSSGRGTGELFF. The variable domain in full, completed from reference TRBV12-5 and TRBJ2-2, reads DARVTQTPRHKVTEMGQEVTMRCQPILGHNTVFWYRQTMMQGLELLAYFRNRAPLDDSGMPKDRFSAEMPDATLATLKIQPSEPRDSAVYFCASGLSSGRGTGELFFGEGSRLTVL.

The V call is TRBV18, the J call TRBJ1-5, with no clear D. The CDR3 length is 12 residues. From germline, CDR1 is KGHSH and CDR2 LQKENI. V lost 8 bases to trimming and J lost 0 bases, with 5 bases between them. In DNA, the CDR3 is TGTGCCAGCACAGATAGCAATCAGCCCCAGCATTTT. Residues: CASTDSNQPQHF.

This chain connects TRBV5-4 to TRBJ1-6, with TRBD1 matching 7 bases. The V gene's germline CDR1 is SGHNT and CDR2 YYREEE (reference sequence). The CDR3 is 15 amino acids. The junction had 10 bases not matched to a gene; V was cut back by 4 bases and J by 9 bases. The CDR3 DNA is TGTGCCAGCAGCCCAGACAGGGCAAACTTTTCACCCCTCCACTTT. It yields the protein CASSPDRANFSPLHF.

The chain uses TRBV5-1 and TRBJ2-2; D possibly matches TRBD1 or TRBD2 (5 bases each). The V gene lost 2 bases and the J gene lost 4 bases, with 15 bases spanning the gap. Germline V gives CDR1 SGHRS, CDR2 YFSETQ. The CDR3 spans 16 residues. The CDR3 bases are TGCGCCAGCAGCTTCACTAGTAGGGGTCGCACCGGGGAGCTGTTTTTT. Translated, it gives CASSFTSRGRTGELFF.

This chain links TRBV19 with TRBJ1-1, with D possibly TRBD1 on 5 matching bases. The V end lost 5 bases, the J end lost 11 bases, and 21 bases lay between the germline ends. This CDR3 is 14 amino acids long. Germline V lookup: CDR1 LNHDA, CDR2 SQIVND (reference sequence). The CDR3 protein is CASSLVQSQVQAFF. The CDR3 region has the DNA TGTGCCAGTAGTCTCGTACAATCACAGGTACAGGCTTTCTTT.

The chain has TRBV7-9 and TRBJ2-1; 10 bases are a match to TRBD1. The junction had 4 bases not matched to a gene; V was cut back by 5 bases and J by 15 bases. The CDR3 contains 11 residues. Germline values: CDR1 SEHNR, CDR2 FQNEAQ (reference sequence). The CDR3 here is CASSVGQGGFF. The CDR3 bases are TGTGCCAGCAGCGTAGGACAGGGGGGGTTCTTC.

This chain connects TRBV20-1 to TRBJ2-7; D gene unclear. The CDR3 loop spans 11 amino acids. V was clipped by 5 bases and J by 4 bases, with 9 bases between them. The germline CDR1 and CDR2 sequences are DFQATT and SNEGSKA (reference sequence). The CDR3 DNA reads as TGCAGTGCTGGCCAGCTTTACGAGCAGTACTTC. Its translation: CSAGQLYEQYF.

The CDR3 protein is CASSLGGTDNYGYTF. The CDR3 DNA follows: TGTGCCAGCAGCTTGGGAGGGACAGACAACTATGGCTACACCTTC. This sequence joins TRBV4-2 and TRBJ1-2; 7 nucleotides line up with TRBD1. The CDR3 is 15 amino acids. Trimming took 5 bases from V and 2 from J; bases not matched to a gene: 8. In germline, CDR1 is LGHNA, CDR2 YNFKEQ.

This chain connects TRBV6-6 to TRBJ2-7; 10 bases map to TRBD2. The CDR3 is 12 amino acids. CDR1 and CDR2 from the germline V gene are MNHNY and SVGAGI (reference sequence). With V trimmed by 7 bases and J by 3 bases, 0 bases remained unmatched. CDR3 DNA sequence: TGTGCCAGCACTAGCGGGAGCTACGAGCAGTACTTC. Its translation is CASTSGSYEQYF.

This sequence joins TRBV18 and TRBJ1-3; D gene uncertain. CDR3 length: 15 residues. V lost 3 bases, J lost 0 bases, and 9 bases lay in between. Per germline, CDR1 KGHSH and CDR2 LQKENI. CDR3 region: CASSPVGGSGNTIYF. The CDR3 DNA is TGTGCCAGCTCACCTGTAGGCGGCTCTGGAAACACCATATATTTT.

The chain is built from TRBV9 and TRBJ1-1, with D possibly being TRBD1 (5 bases). Trimming took 0 bases from V and 7 from J, leaving 16 bases between them. Germline V gene lookup returns CDR1 SGDLS and CDR2 YYNGEE. The CDR3 covers 15 residues. The CDR3 region has the DNA TGTGCCAGCAGCGTAGGGGTGACAGTCGATAGTGAAGCTTTCTTT. Amino acid sequence: CASSVGVTVDSEAFF.

This clone has only a few counts. A read error may produce the germline difference seen at one junction end. J is TRBJ1-5 and V is TRBV18; possible D gene TRBD1, 6 bases. The germline CDR1 and CDR2 sequences are KGHSH and LQKENI. The CDR3 loop spans 17 amino acids. The CDR3 protein is CASSLDWAGVSDQPQHF. For the CDR3, the DNA is TGTGCCAGCTCCCTAGACTGGGCAGGGGTTAGCGATCAGCCCCAGCATTTT.

The chain is built from TRBV2 and TRBJ2-7; D may be TRBD1 (5 bases). The CDR3 consists of 13 residues. V gave up 4 bases and J gave up 4 bases, with 11 bases separating them. Germline V gene sequence: CDR1 SNHLY, CDR2 FYNNEI. The CDR3 sequence is CASSVGYRYEQYV. Written as DNA, the CDR3 is TGTGCCAGCAGTGTCGGGTACAGGTACGAGCAGTACGTC.

The rearrangement uses TRBV28 and TRBJ1-2; D is possibly TRBD1 (5 bases). V was trimmed by 4 bases and J by 7 bases, leaving 25 bases between them. CDR1 is MDHEN and CDR2 is SYDVKM in the germline V gene. This CDR3 is 17 amino acids long. The CDR3: CASSSLGGPAISIGYTF. The CDR3 nucleotides are TGTGCCAGCAGTTCCTTGGGGGGACCGGCGATTTCTATTGGCTACACCTTC.

The CDR3 here is CASSKTGYGNQPQHF. DNA for the CDR3: TGTGCCAGCAGCAAGACAGGGTACGGCAATCAGCCCCAGCATTTT. The chain recombines TRBV11-2 with TRBJ1-5; TRBD1 matches 7 bases. This CDR3 is built from 15 residues. The junction had 6 bases not matched to a gene; V was cut back by 5 bases and J by 2 bases. Germline V gene data show CDR1 as SGHAT and CDR2 as FQNNGV.

The rearrangement joins TRBV13 to TRBJ2-7; weak D call: TRBD1 (6 bases). The CDR3 runs 16 residues. CDR1 PRHDT and CDR2 FYEKMQ come from the germline V gene (reference sequence). V lost 4 bases to trimming and J lost 2 bases, with 18 bases between them. The CDR3 DNA reads as TGTGCCAGCAGCTCCGCAGCCGGGACACAACCCTACGAGCAGTACTTC. Its translation is CASSSAAGTQPYEQYF.

The chain has TRBV19 and TRBJ2-7; 10 bases are a match to TRBD2. With V trimmed by 4 bases and J by 4 bases, 4 bases remained unmatched. The CDR3 is 14 amino acids. CDR1 and CDR2 (germline): LNHDA, SQIVND (reference sequence). CDR3 sequence (DNA): TGTGCCAGTAGTACAACGGGACTAGCGTACGAGCAGTACTTC. As protein: CASSTTGLAYEQYF.

This clone occurred once. V is TRBV7-9 and J is TRBJ2-7, with D unclear. Germline values: CDR1 SEHNR, CDR2 FQNEAQ (reference sequence). This CDR3 contains 14 residues. Trimming removed 5 bases from V and 0 bases from J, with 11 bases in between. The CDR3 sequence: CASSRNPTSYEQYF. The DNA of the CDR3 is TGTGCCAGCAGCCGAAACCCGACCTCCTACGAGCAGTACTTC.

The chain joins TRBV11-2 to TRBJ2-1; the match to TRBD1 covers 7 bases. With 5 bases clipped from V and 4 bases from J, the junction kept 11 bases outside the gene matches. There are 16 residues in the CDR3. Germline lookup yields CDR1 SGHAT and CDR2 FQNNGV. The CDR3 is CASSTTYGTVYNEQFF. CDR3 coding DNA: TGTGCCAGCAGCACTACCTACGGGACAGTTTACAATGAGCAGTTCTTC.

The count of this clone is one. The chain carries TRBV9 and TRBJ2-2, with TRBD2 matching over 8 bases. V dropped 4 bases and J dropped 4; count of bases not matched to a gene: 12. CDR1 is SGDLS and CDR2 is YYNGEE in the germline V gene. The CDR3 totals 17 residues. CDR3 loop: CASSPRAGTSFTGELFF. In DNA form, the CDR3 reads TGTGCCAGCAGCCCCCGGGCGGGGACTAGTTTCACCGGGGAGCTGTTTTTT.

This chain's CDR3 is CASSPRRATNEKLFF. CDR3 coding DNA: TGTGCCAGCAGCCCCCGAAGAGCAACTAATGAAAAACTGTTTTTT. This rearrangement joins TRBV4-2 to TRBJ1-4; no clear D gene. The length of the CDR3 is 15 residues. The germline CDR1 and CDR2 sequences are LGHNA and YNFKEQ. Trimming took 4 bases from V and 0 from J, leaving 9 bases between them.

V usage is TRBV27 and J usage is TRBJ2-1; 8 nucleotides match TRBD1. The V segment lost 6 bases and the J segment 6 bases; nucleotides outside the gene matches: 7. This CDR3 has 14 amino acids. CDR1 is MNHEY, CDR2 SMNVEV, per germline (reference sequence). CDR3 region: CASSQGTGRNEQFF. The DNA of the CDR3 is TGTGCCAGCAGCCAAGGGACAGGTCGCAATGAGCAGTTCTTC.

V gene TRBV27 combines with J gene TRBJ2-1; perhaps D is TRBD1 or TRBD2 (6 bases each). The CDR3 extends over 16 amino acids. Germline values: CDR1 MNHEY, CDR2 SMNVEV (reference sequence). Trimming left V 3 bases short and J 7 bases short, with 19 bases between. The CDR3, as DNA: TGTGCCAGCAGTTTTTTCGCCGTGGGGGGCCGAAATGAGCAGTTCTTC. Translated, it gives CASSFFAVGGRNEQFF.